Below, 32 T cell receptor beta chains from the same sample are listed, as sequenced in a study of blood T cells in healthy people across ages. Primed by a sample-barcoded 5' primer and a J-beta primer mix, a second PCR proceeded for 7 to 11 cycles. A single record per CDR3 protein comes from TCRdb applying MiXCR to the 5' RACE reads. The data show fewer than 900,000 distinct CDR3 sequences, 40% to 45% seen once. Specimen: blood. These receptors originate from a woman in her fifties or sixties in good health.

The table lists this clonotype with a count of one. The chain has TRBV6-2 or TRBV6-3 and TRBJ2-5, with D hard to call. Trimming pared 5 bases from V and 0 bases from J, leaving 16 bases between. CDR3 size: 16 residues. Germline values: CDR1 MNHEY, CDR2 SVGEGT. CDR3 sequence reads: CASSPLRPRYQETQYF. The CDR3 DNA is TGTGCCAGCAGTCCTCTACGACCGAGGTACCAAGAGACCCAGTACTTC.

This clonotype was seen a handful of times. CDR3 amino acids: CSAAVCGYTF. CDR3 DNA sequence: TGCAGTGCTGCCGTGTGTGGCTACACCTTC. This chain uses TRBV20-1 with TRBJ1-2; D gene unclear. Germline assignment: CDR1 DFQATT and CDR2 SNEGSKA (reference sequence). The CDR3 extends over 10 amino acids. V lost 5 bases and J 7 bases, leaving 8 bases between the germline ends.

At least ten counts were recorded for this clonotype. V gene TRBV7-2 combines with J gene TRBJ1-2, with D unclear. This CDR3 is 14 amino acids long. CDR1 SGHTA and CDR2 FQGNSA come from the germline V gene. The V end was cut by 0 bases, the J end by 1 base, with 6 bases between. In DNA form, the CDR3 reads TGTGCCAGCAGCTTAGCAGATGGTAACTATGGCTACACCTTC. This codes for CASSLADGNYGYTF.

The rearrangement joins TRBV30 to TRBJ2-5, with 8 nucleotides matching TRBD2. The CDR3 consists of 13 residues. The trim removed 1 base at V and 11 bases at J, leaving 9 bases unmatched. Germline assignment: CDR1 GTSNPN and CDR2 SVGIG (reference sequence). The CDR3 DNA sequence: TGTGCCTGGAGTGACGGGGGGGCCAGGGAGCAGTACTTC. It encodes CAWSDGGAREQYF.

The chain recombines TRBV11-1 with TRBJ2-7; D may be TRBD1 (6 bases). This CDR3 comprises 15 residues. V lost 1 base and J lost 4, with 14 bases in between. Germline V gene lookup returns CDR1 SGHAT and CDR2 FQDESV (reference sequence). CDR3 DNA sequence: TGTGCCAGCAGCTTAGGACAGGCGTTAATTTACGAGCAGTACTTC. This gives the protein CASSLGQALIYEQYF.

This clonotype was seen once. The V and J genes are TRBV20-1 and TRBJ1-2, with TRBD1 identical over 7 bases. The CDR3 is 13 residues long. Unmatched junction bases numbered 12, after V lost 6 bases and J lost 8 bases. The germline gives CDR1 DFQATT, CDR2 SNEGSKA (reference sequence). This CDR3 reads CSASRTGDQGYTF. DNA of the CDR3: TGCAGTGCCAGTCGAACAGGGGACCAAGGCTACACCTTC.

This clonotype was counted only a few times. The V gene is TRBV6-5, the J gene TRBJ2-3; 11 nucleotides align to TRBD2. This CDR3 contains 17 residues. The V and J ends lost 4 bases and 4 bases, in that order; junction bases with no gene match: 10. CDR1 and CDR2 from the germline V gene are MNHEY and SVGAGI. In DNA form, the CDR3 reads TGTGCCAGCAGTTTACTACCTAGCGGGGGGTTCTCAGATACGCAGTATTTT. Translating it yields CASSLLPSGGFSDTQYF.

The chain uses TRBV30 and TRBJ2-1; TRBD2 matches at 12 bases. TRBJ2-7 matches the DNA end more closely, so the J call is doubtful. Germline CDR1 reads GTSNPN; CDR2 reads SVGIG (reference sequence). The CDR3 loop spans 17 amino acids. CDR3 DNA: TGTGCCTGGAGTGTACACCGGACTAGCGGGGTATACAATGAGCAGTACTTC. Encoded protein: CAWSVHRTSGVYNEQYF.

This clonotype was picked up a small number of times. The V and J genes are TRBV6-6 and TRBJ2-5; the match to TRBD2 covers 9 bases. The CDR3 loop spans 17 amino acids. Germline lookup yields CDR1 MNHNY and CDR2 SVGAGI (reference sequence). With 0 bases clipped from V and 1 base from J, the junction kept 6 bases outside the gene matches. As DNA, the CDR3 is TGTGCCAGCAGTTACTCTAGGACTAGCGTCACCCAAGAGACCCAGTACTTC. Translation: CASSYSRTSVTQETQYF.

This sequence joins TRBV7-2 and TRBJ2-5, with no clear D. Looked up from germline, CDR1 is SGHTA and CDR2 is FQGNSA. CDR3 length: 14 residues. Deletions cut 1 base from V and 2 bases from J, with 8 bases between. The CDR3 sequence: CASSLVPVQETQYF. DNA of the CDR3: TGTGCCAGCAGCTTAGTGCCGGTACAAGAGACCCAGTACTTC. The entire variable domain, with the rest obtained from reference TRBV7-2 and TRBJ2-5, is as follows: GAGVSQSPSNKVTEKGKDVELRCDPISGHTALYWYRQSLGQGLEFLIYFQGNSAPDKSGLPSDRFSAERTGGSVSTLTIQRTQQEDSAVYLCASSLVPVQETQYFGPGTRLLVL.

This clonotype has just a few counts. V gene TRBV5-1 combines with J gene TRBJ2-7, with D uncertain. V was clipped by 0 bases and J by 0 bases, with 7 bases between them. CDR1 is SGHRS and CDR2 is YFSETQ in the germline V gene. This CDR3 has 14 amino acids. CDR3 region: CASSLDYLSYEQYF. CDR3 coding DNA: TGCGCCAGCAGCTTGGACTATCTCTCCTACGAGCAGTACTTC.

The rearrangement uses TRBV7-2 and TRBJ1-6; TRBD1 is a possible D gene (6 bases). The V and J ends lost 3 bases and 10 bases respectively, with 10 bases between them. Germline values: CDR1 SGHTA, CDR2 FQGNSA. The CDR3 spans 13 residues. The CDR3 loop reads CASSFGTGSPLHF. Written as DNA, the CDR3 is TGTGCCAGCAGCTTTGGTACAGGGTCACCCCTCCACTTT.

The gene calls are TRBV9 and TRBJ2-7; D is unresolved. V was trimmed by 4 bases and J by 2 bases, leaving 16 bases between them. Germline CDR1 is SGDLS and CDR2 is YYNGEE. The CDR3 consists of 15 residues. CDR3 in DNA: TGTGCCAGCAGCCCCCGCGATGCGTTAGCCTACGAGCAGTACTTC. Amino acids: CASSPRDALAYEQYF.

This clonotype has more than one count but fewer than ten. The genes are TRBV27 and TRBJ1-2, with TRBD1 as a possible D gene (5 bases). V lost 4 bases to trimming and J lost 10 bases, with 10 bases between them. The CDR3 is made up of 11 amino acids. CDR1 is MNHEY and CDR2 is SMNVEV in the germline V gene (reference sequence). The CDR3 region has the DNA TGTGCCAGCAGTTGGGACGGATACTACACCTTC. It specifies CASSWDGYYTF.

The chain is built from TRBV4-2 and TRBJ2-1, with a possible D match to TRBD2 (7 bases). The ends were cut back, 0 bases at V and 7 bases at J, with 19 bases in the middle. CDR1 LGHNA and CDR2 YNFKEQ come from the germline V gene. The CDR3 totals 17 residues. CDR3: CASSQDQWRGGENEQFF. CDR3 sequence (DNA): TGTGCCAGCAGCCAAGATCAATGGAGGGGGGGCGAAAATGAGCAGTTCTTC.

The chain carries TRBV20-1 and TRBJ1-1; 9 positions match TRBD1. Per the germline V gene, CDR1 is DFQATT and CDR2 is SNEGSKA (reference sequence). Trimming took 6 bases from V and 5 from J; bases not matched to a gene: 7. CDR3 size: 13 residues. CDR3 in amino acids: CSAQGQGETEAFF. The CDR3 region has the DNA TGCAGTGCCCAGGGACAGGGAGAAACTGAAGCTTTCTTT.

The chain uses TRBV4-3 and TRBJ2-5; D call uncertain. The CDR3 length is 13 residues. CDR1 and CDR2 from the germline V gene are LGHNA and YSLEER. V lost 3 bases to trimming and J lost 5 bases, with 10 bases between them. The DNA for the CDR3 is TGCGCCAGCAGCCAGACGGTTTATGAGACCCAGTACTTC. Translation: CASSQTVYETQYF.

The chain carries TRBV20-1 and TRBJ1-1, with 11 bases aligning to TRBD1. Losses at the gene ends were 6 bases for V and 1 base for J; bases not matched to a gene: 10. The CDR3 is made up of 16 amino acids. In germline, CDR1 is DFQATT, CDR2 SNEGSKA (reference sequence). CDR3 amino acids: CSATQGQGATNTEAFF. The CDR3, as DNA: TGCAGTGCCACCCAAGGACAGGGGGCGACGAACACTGAAGCTTTCTTT.

This clonotype has only one observation. The genes are TRBV11-2 and TRBJ2-3; D perhaps matches TRBD2 (6 bases). Germline V gives CDR1 SGHAT, CDR2 FQNNGV. V was clipped by 10 bases and J by 5 bases, with 19 bases between them. There are 14 residues in the CDR3. CDR3 sequence (DNA): TGTGCCACCCGTGCCCCCGGGAGCGGAGATACGCAGTATTTT. Translated, it gives CATRAPGSGDTQYF.

The rearrangement uses TRBV18 and TRBJ2-5; TRBD1 matches at 12 bases. V was pared by 7 bases and J by 11 bases, with 8 bases of the junction left unmatched. The CDR3 contains 13 residues. Germline CDR1 and CDR2: KGHSH and LQKENI. CDR3 bases: TGTGCCAGCTTTCGGGACAGGGGGCAAGAGCAGTACTTC. This encodes CASFRDRGQEQYF.

The CDR3 reads CASSQTARYGYTF. Written as DNA, the CDR3 is TGTGCCAGCAGCCAAACAGCACGCTATGGCTACACCTTC. The rearrangement uses TRBV7-2 and TRBJ1-2; D not certain. Germline V gives CDR1 SGHTA, CDR2 FQGNSA. CDR3 length: 13 residues. Trimming took 5 bases from V and 4 from J, leaving 11 bases between them. The full variable domain, rest sourced from reference TRBV7-2 and TRBJ1-2, is GAGVSQSPSNKVTEKGKDVELRCDPISGHTALYWYRQSLGQGLEFLIYFQGNSAPDKSGLPSDRFSAERTGGSVSTLTIQRTQQEDSAVYLCASSQTARYGYTFGSGTRLTVV.

This clonotype was picked up a small number of times. J is TRBJ2-7 and V is TRBV29-1; tentative D call: TRBD1 (5 bases). Germline CDR1 reads SQVTM; CDR2 reads ANQGSEA. Trimming cost V 5 bases and J 0 bases, with 11 bases left between them. This CDR3 comprises 13 residues. The CDR3 DNA is TGCAGCGTTCAGGGCAGGAGCTCCTACGAGCAGTACTTC. Translation: CSVQGRSSYEQYF.

The J gene is TRBJ2-5, the V gene TRBV9; TRBD2 agrees at 8 bases. Germline CDR1 reads SGDLS; CDR2 reads YYNGEE. Trimming removed 3 bases from V and 5 bases from J; junction bases left unmatched: 15. The CDR3 is 17 amino acids. CDR3 DNA: TGTGCCAGCAGCGACACCCGGACGGGACTAGGGGTCGAGACCCAGTACTTC. The encoded protein is CASSDTRTGLGVETQYF.

V usage is TRBV20-1 and J usage is TRBJ2-5, with D uncertain. CDR1 is DFQATT, CDR2 SNEGSKA, per germline (reference sequence). Trimming left V 0 bases short and J 5 bases short, with 10 bases between. The CDR3 length is 13 residues. Written as DNA, the CDR3 is TGCAGTGCTAGAGATGGCAGGCGGGAGACCCAGTACTTC. It yields the protein CSARDGRRETQYF.

DNA for the CDR3: TGTGCCAGCAGTTCAGGGGCGAACTATGGCTACACCTTC. This translates into CASSSGANYGYTF. J is TRBJ1-2 and V is TRBV12-3 or TRBV12-4, with a weak D call TRBD1 (6 bases). Trimming stripped 4 bases from V and 2 bases from J, with 8 bases between. The CDR3 is 13 residues long.

This chain links TRBV20-1 with TRBJ2-5, with 12 bases that match TRBD2. V gave up 4 bases and J gave up 11 bases; unmatched junction bases: 17. Germline loops: CDR1 DFQATT, CDR2 SNEGSKA (reference sequence). The CDR3 consists of 16 residues. CDR3 in amino acids: CSAKTWTSGKYNEQYF. The CDR3 bases are TGCAGTGCTAAAACATGGACTAGCGGGAAATACAATGAGCAGTACTTC.

About this clonotype itself: One end of the junction varies from germline; a read error may be responsible. The chain employs TRBV28 and TRBJ2-1; D unresolved. The CDR3 contains 14 residues. Germline V gene data show CDR1 as MDHEN and CDR2 as SYDVKM. CDR3 amino acids: CAGSFRLTYNEQFF. In DNA, the CDR3 is TGTGCCGGCAGTTTCCGGCTAACCTACAATGAGCAGTTCTTC.

This clonotype was detected once. The chain uses TRBV12-3 or TRBV12-4 and TRBJ2-7, with TRBD1 matching 8 bases. CDR3 size: 14 residues. Losses at the gene ends were 6 bases for V and 10 bases for J; bases not matched to a gene: 14. This chain's CDR3 is CASRAGQGPRDQYF. CDR3 sequence (DNA): TGTGCCAGCAGGGCCGGACAGGGCCCCCGCGATCAGTACTTC.

This clonotype was counted a few times. The chain recombines TRBV20-1 with TRBJ1-2, with D unclear. CDR1 is DFQATT, CDR2 SNEGSKA, per germline (reference sequence). The CDR3 has 13 amino acids. V lost 3 bases and J 4 bases, leaving 12 bases between the germline ends. CDR3 sequence (DNA): TGCAGTGCTAGGAGGCCAGCAACCTATGGCTACACCTTC. Translation gives CSARRPATYGYTF.

This clonotype has just a few counts. The V gene is TRBV4-3, the J gene TRBJ2-3; a possible D gene is TRBD2 (6 bases). V was trimmed by 1 base and J by 2 bases, leaving 13 bases between them. The CDR3 sequence is 16 residues long. Germline V lookup: CDR1 LGHNA, CDR2 YSLEER. The CDR3 DNA sequence: TGCGCCAGCAGCCAAGTAGTGGGAGGCCCCACAGATACGCAGTATTTT. Translation gives CASSQVVGGPTDTQYF.

This clonotype is a singleton in its sample. A junction end diverges from the germline sequence, so it may reflect a read error. The chain employs TRBV4-1 and TRBJ2-1, with 7 bases fitting TRBD2. This CDR3 is 17 amino acids long. Looked up from germline, CDR1 is MGHRA and CDR2 is YSYEKL. The CDR3 nucleotides read TGCGTCAGCAGCCAAGAGGGTGGGACTACGATCTACAATGAGCAGTTCTTC. Protein sequence: CVSSQEGGTTIYNEQFF.

The CDR3 DNA reads TGCAGCGTTGAAGAACGAACGGGAGGGCCATATACGCAGTATTTT. Protein sequence: CSVEERTGGPYTQYF. The rearrangement joins TRBV29-1 to TRBJ2-3, with 8 positions matching TRBD2. This CDR3 region has 15 residues. Germline V CDR1 and CDR2: SQVTM, ANQGSEA. V lost 0 bases to trimming and J lost 7 bases; unmatched junction nucleotides: 9.